Presented here are 30 T cell receptor beta chains from one specimen sequenced in a study of OX40 agonist ivuxolimab in advanced cancers. The assay was immunoSEQ multiplex PCR, and TCRdb's table has in-frame clones only and misses some. The sample consists of roughly 65,000 clones, approximately 91% of them appearing once. The sample in question was CD4+ or CD8+ T cells sorted from blood, obtained in a trial of the OX40 agonist ivuxolimab. These receptors came from an adult with an advanced solid tumor such as melanoma, head and neck, liver or kidney cancer.

The gene calls are TRBV19 and TRBJ1-5; D gene unclear. CDR1 and CDR2 from the germline V gene are LNHDA and SQIVND (reference sequence). The CDR3 runs to 15 residues. V lost 5 bases, J lost 0 bases, and 11 bases lay in between. CDR3 residues: CASSRAQYSNQPQHF. CDR3 nucleotide sequence: TGTGCCAGTAGTCGTGCACAGTATAGCAATCAGCCCCAGCATTTT.

V is TRBV19 and J is TRBJ2-7; 7 nucleotides align to TRBD1. Germline V gene data show CDR1 as LNHDA and CDR2 as SQIVND (reference sequence). V trimming: 5 bases; J trimming: 3 bases; junction bases outside the gene matches: 7. The CDR3 runs 14 residues. This CDR3 is CASSATGQFYEQYF. Here the CDR3 DNA reads TGTGCCAGTAGTGCAACGGGACAGTTCTACGAGCAGTACTTC.

The count of this clone is one. The V gene is TRBV6-1, the J gene TRBJ2-5, with TRBD1 matching 7 bases. The germline V gene encodes CDR1 MNHNS and CDR2 SASEGT. Losses at the gene ends were 2 bases for V and 3 bases for J; bases not matched to a gene: 12. This CDR3 has 17 residues. The CDR3 here is CASSEYHRQGSKETQYF. CDR3 in DNA: TGTGCCAGCAGTGAATACCACCGACAGGGTTCGAAAGAGACCCAGTACTTC.

CDR3 in amino acids: CASSGNPGTGDTEAFF. The CDR3 DNA sequence: TGTGCCAGCAGCGGAAACCCCGGGACAGGGGACACTGAAGCTTTCTTT. The chain links TRBV9 to TRBJ1-1; TRBD1 matches at 10 bases. The germline V gene encodes CDR1 SGDLS and CDR2 YYNGEE. The CDR3 loop spans 16 amino acids. With 3 bases clipped from V and 3 bases from J, the junction kept 8 bases outside the gene matches. Full variable domain (rest looked up from reference TRBV9 and TRBJ1-1): DSGVTQTPKHLITATGQRVTLRCSPRSGDLSVYWYQQSLDQGLQFLIQYYNGEERAKGNILERFSAQQFPDLHSELNLSSLELGDSALYFCASSGNPGTGDTEAFFGQGTRLTVV.

V and J are TRBV19 and TRBJ2-1, with a tentative D call TRBD1 (6 bases). With 5 bases removed from V and 2 bases from J, the gap between germline ends came to 13 bases. The CDR3 is 15 residues long. Germline V gives CDR1 LNHDA, CDR2 SQIVND (reference sequence). Here the CDR3 DNA reads TGTGCCAGTAGTTCTGACAGGAGTGCCTACAATGAGCAGTTCTTC. This gives the protein CASSSDRSAYNEQFF. Combining the CDR3 with reference TRBV19 and TRBJ2-1 gives the whole variable domain DGGITQSPKYLFRKEGQNVTLSCEQNLNHDAMYWYRQDPGQGLRLIYYSQIVNDFQKGDIAEGYSVSREKKESFPLTVTSAQKNPTAFYLCASSSDRSAYNEQFFGPGTRLTVL.

J is TRBJ1-3 and V is TRBV6-5; D unclear. The CDR3 is made up of 12 amino acids. Germline V lookup: CDR1 MNHEY, CDR2 SVGAGI. V was cut by 8 bases and J by 6 bases, with 11 bases left in between. The CDR3 sequence: CASGSRENTIYF. The CDR3 DNA follows: TGTGCCAGCGGTAGTAGGGAAAACACCATATATTTT.

This sequence joins TRBV28 and TRBJ1-5; D is unresolved. There are 12 residues in the CDR3. Trimming took off 6 bases at V and 5 bases at J, with 8 bases between the two ends. The germline V gene has CDR1 MDHEN and CDR2 SYDVKM. This chain's CDR3 is CASSLRYQPQHF. In DNA, the CDR3 is TGTGCCAGCAGCTTAAGATATCAGCCCCAGCATTTT.

This chain joins TRBV7-3 and TRBJ2-1; tentative D call: TRBD2 (5 bases). This CDR3 has 16 residues. V was clipped by 0 bases and J by 5 bases, with 14 bases between them. CDR1 SGHTA and CDR2 FQGTGA come from the germline V gene. CDR3 nucleotide sequence: TGTGCCAGCAGCTTAACCCCCCCAGGACTGAACAATGAGCAGTTCTTC. Protein: CASSLTPPGLNNEQFF.

V gene TRBV30 combines with J gene TRBJ1-6; D is undetermined. The length of the CDR3 is 11 residues. V was cut by 4 bases and J by 6 bases, with 4 bases left in between. Germline values: CDR1 GTSNPN, CDR2 SVGIG (reference sequence). The CDR3 DNA sequence: TGTGCCTGGAAGTCTAATTCACCCCTCCACTTT. As protein: CAWKSNSPLHF.

The rearrangement joins TRBV6-5 to TRBJ2-3; the D gene is possibly TRBD1 (6 bases). This CDR3 comprises 14 residues. CDR1 MNHEY and CDR2 SVGAGI come from the germline V gene. V was cut by 6 bases and J by 2 bases, with 12 bases left in between. This CDR3 is CASSLQGNTDTQYF. The CDR3 DNA follows: TGTGCCAGCAGCCTCCAGGGGAACACAGATACGCAGTATTTT.

The chain uses TRBV2 and TRBJ1-1; D not resolved. The V and J ends lost 6 bases and 1 base respectively, with 9 bases between them. The germline gives CDR1 SNHLY, CDR2 FYNNEI. This CDR3 has 13 amino acids. Here the CDR3 DNA reads TGTGCCAGCAGCCTCCGGAGGAACACTGAAGCTTTCTTT. It encodes CASSLRRNTEAFF.

The rearrangement joins TRBV11-2 to TRBJ1-3, with D maybe TRBD1 (6 bases). V was pared by 3 bases and J by 3 bases, with 12 bases between. CDR3 length: 15 residues. Germline values: CDR1 SGHAT, CDR2 FQNNGV. In nucleotides, the CDR3 is TGTGCCAGCAGCTTCCCCACAGGGAATGGAAACACCATATATTTT. Its protein is CASSFPTGNGNTIYF. Complete variable domain (other parts from reference TRBV11-2 and TRBJ1-3): EAGVAQSPRYKIIEKRQSVAFWCNPISGHATLYWYQQILGQGPKLLIQFQNNGVVDDSQLPKDRFSAERLKGVDSTLKIQPAKLEDSAVYLCASSFPTGNGNTIYFGEGSWLTVV.

The V gene is TRBV19, the J gene TRBJ2-5; a weak D match, TRBD1 (6 bases). CDR1 is LNHDA, CDR2 SQIVND, per germline (reference sequence). The CDR3 extends over 16 amino acids. V lost 2 bases, J lost 3 bases, and 16 bases lay in between. The CDR3: CASSISGQTLKETQYF. The CDR3 DNA reads TGTGCCAGTAGTATATCTGGACAGACACTAAAAGAGACCCAGTACTTC.

This chain connects TRBV18 to TRBJ1-2; TRBD1 agrees at 8 bases. With V trimmed by 5 bases and J by 0 bases, 2 bases remained unmatched. The CDR3 runs to 14 residues. Looked up from germline, CDR1 is KGHSH and CDR2 is LQKENI. The CDR3 DNA reads TGTGCCAGCTCAAGGGACAGGACTAACTATGGCTACACCTTC. Protein: CASSRDRTNYGYTF.

This chain connects TRBV27 to TRBJ2-7; perhaps TRBD2 as D (6 bases). Trimming pared 6 bases from V and 3 bases from J, leaving 18 bases between. Germline V gene lookup returns CDR1 MNHEY and CDR2 SMNVEV (reference sequence). The CDR3 is made up of 15 amino acids. CDR3 sequence reads: CASSYIGGQGYEQYF. The CDR3 DNA sequence: TGTGCCAGCAGCTACATTGGAGGGCAGGGCTACGAGCAGTACTTC.

This chain uses TRBV6-1 with TRBJ1-1; D uncertain. V lost 11 bases, J lost 5 bases, and 18 bases lay in between. This CDR3 has 13 residues. The V gene's germline CDR1 is MNHNS and CDR2 SASEGT. The CDR3 nucleotides are TGTGCCGGTATGAGGACTTTCGGGACTGAAGCTTTCTTT. This encodes CAGMRTFGTEAFF.

The chain carries TRBV5-6 and TRBJ2-5, with 7 bases identical to TRBD2. The V and J ends lost 4 bases and 4 bases, in that order; junction bases with no gene match: 4. CDR1 and CDR2 from the germline V gene are SGHDT and YYEEEE. The length of the CDR3 is 13 residues. This chain's CDR3 is CASSKLATETQYF. Written as DNA, the CDR3 is TGTGCCAGCAGCAAACTAGCGACAGAGACCCAGTACTTC.

The chain carries TRBV5-4 and TRBJ1-5, with 11 bases fitting TRBD1. The length of the CDR3 is 16 residues. The junction had 9 bases not matched to a gene; V was cut back by 4 bases and J by 6 bases. Per the germline V gene, CDR1 is SGHNT and CDR2 is YYREEE (reference sequence). Here the CDR3 reads CASSKPGQGARQPQHF. Here the CDR3 DNA reads TGTGCCAGCAGCAAACCTGGACAGGGGGCGCGTCAGCCCCAGCATTTT.

CDR3 DNA: TGTGCCAGCAGCCCTCAGGGGGGGCTGGTGGTGGCAGATACGCAGTATTTT. It translates to CASSPQGGLVVADTQYF. This sequence joins TRBV7-9 and TRBJ2-3, with D tentatively TRBD1 or TRBD2 (7 bases each). V was shortened by 5 bases and J by 4 bases, with 22 bases between the two germline ends. CDR3 length: 17 residues. CDR1 is SEHNR, CDR2 FQNEAQ, per germline (reference sequence).

The chain joins TRBV28 to TRBJ1-2; D uncertain. Germline lookup yields CDR1 MDHEN and CDR2 SYDVKM. The CDR3 sequence is 11 residues long. Trimming removed 5 bases at V and 4 bases at J, with 5 bases between. CDR3 bases: TGTGCCAGCAGTACAGTCTATGGCTACACCTTC. Its protein is CASSTVYGYTF.

The J gene is TRBJ2-1, the V gene TRBV9, with TRBD2 as a possible D gene (6 bases). There are 13 residues in the CDR3. Between the trimmed V and J ends, which lost 0 bases and 9 bases, there was a span of 10 bases. Germline loops: CDR1 SGDLS, CDR2 YYNGEE. CDR3 nucleotides: TGTGCCAGCAGCGTAGACGGGGGAGGTGAGCAGTTCTTC. Protein sequence: CASSVDGGGEQFF.

The V and J genes are TRBV11-2 and TRBJ2-2; 7 bases agree with TRBD2. CDR1 SGHAT and CDR2 FQNNGV come from the germline V gene. J lost 3 bases, V lost 5 bases, and 6 bases had no gene match. This CDR3 region has 15 residues. CDR3 DNA sequence: TGTGCCAGCAGCCGAAGCGGGATACACACCGGGGAGCTGTTTTTT. Translating it yields CASSRSGIHTGELFF.

This clone was counted a single time. V usage is TRBV19 and J usage is TRBJ1-4; 7 nucleotides match TRBD1. Germline CDR1 and CDR2: LNHDA and SQIVND (reference sequence). V trimming: 4 bases; J trimming: 8 bases; junction bases outside the gene matches: 10. The CDR3 sequence is 15 residues long. DNA for the CDR3: TGTGCCAGTAGTAGCCAAAGACAGGGTGCGGAAAAACTGTTTTTT. It codes for CASSSQRQGAEKLFF.

V usage is TRBV6-1 and J usage is TRBJ1-2; D is unclear. This CDR3 spans 11 amino acids. The V gene lost 7 bases and the J gene lost 11 bases, with 14 bases spanning the gap. The germline gives CDR1 MNHNS, CDR2 SASEGT. The CDR3 here is CASTFEGGYTF. The CDR3 bases are TGTGCCAGCACTTTCGAGGGAGGTTACACCTTC.

This clone is labeled as medium-sized. The chain links TRBV28 to TRBJ2-7; unclear D gene. The CDR3 contains 11 residues. Germline V gene lookup returns CDR1 MDHEN and CDR2 SYDVKM. V lost 7 bases and J lost 8, with 12 bases in between. The CDR3 DNA sequence: TGTGCCAGCACCGACGCACAGAAGCAGTACTTC. The encoded protein is CASTDAQKQYF.

The chain couples TRBV9 to TRBJ1-2; TRBD1 is a possible D gene (6 bases). The V end was cut by 1 base, the J end by 0 bases, with 16 bases between. Germline V lookup: CDR1 SGDLS, CDR2 YYNGEE. The CDR3 runs to 17 residues. The CDR3 DNA sequence: TGTGCCAGCAGCGTATTCTCTGGGACAACATCTAACTATGGCTACACCTTC. Translating gives CASSVFSGTTSNYGYTF.

As DNA, the CDR3 is TGTGCCAGCAGTTACTCACTGGACACAGATACGCAGTATTTT. It specifies CASSYSLDTDTQYF. The J gene is TRBJ2-3, the V gene TRBV6-5; D gene ambiguous. Germline-derived CDR1 and CDR2 are MNHEY and SVGAGI. The V end lost 0 bases, the J end lost 2 bases, and 6 bases lay between the germline ends. The CDR3 length is 14 residues.

The chain employs TRBV14 and TRBJ2-3; 10 nucleotides match TRBD2. The trim removed 2 bases at V and 11 bases at J, leaving 7 bases unmatched. The V gene's germline CDR1 is SGHDN and CDR2 FVKESK. The CDR3 consists of 14 residues. The CDR3 DNA reads TGTGCCAGCAGCCAACTACTAGCGGGGAGTGAGCAGTATTTT. Its protein product is CASSQLLAGSEQYF.

V usage is TRBV6-1 and J usage is TRBJ2-7; 9 nucleotides agree with TRBD2. CDR3 length: 13 amino acids. V lost 7 bases to trimming and J lost 2 bases; unmatched junction nucleotides: 3. Germline V CDR1 and CDR2: MNHNS, SASEGT. CDR3 in amino acids: CASTSGRTYEQYF. CDR3 nucleotide sequence: TGTGCCAGCACAAGCGGGAGGACCTACGAGCAGTACTTC.

V usage is TRBV28 and J usage is TRBJ1-2, with 9 bases fitting TRBD1. The V gene end was trimmed by 2 bases and the J gene end by 4 bases; junction bases not matched to a gene: 5. The CDR3 is made up of 15 amino acids. Germline V CDR1 and CDR2: MDHEN, SYDVKM. The CDR3, as DNA: TGTGCCAGCAGTTTAGGGGACAGGGTAGGCTATGGCTACACCTTC. This sequence encodes CASSLGDRVGYGYTF.